The 12 T cell receptor beta chains below were found in one sample sequenced in a study of patients and donors after allogeneic stem cell transplantation. TCRdb re-called the RT-PCR reads with MiXCR, one entry per CDR3 protein. The table shows about a million distinct CDR3 sequences, with more than 15% occurring only once. Material for sequencing was blood, either unsorted or a sorted T cell fraction (not recorded which). The receptors come from a human donor who was either an allogeneic HSCT recipient or a stem cell or donor lymphocyte infusion donor (not recorded which). It is not recorded whose cells these are; they may come from a transplant donor.

Only a few counts were recorded for this clonotype. The gene calls are TRBV24-1 and TRBJ1-2, with D tentatively TRBD1 (5 bases). The germline V and J ends were trimmed by 3 bases and 2 bases, with 9 bases remaining between them. Germline CDR1 is KGHDR and CDR2 is SFDVKD. The CDR3 contains 14 residues. CDR3 region: CATSDQGLNYGYTF. The CDR3 DNA reads as TGTGCCACCAGTGATCAGGGTCTAAACTATGGCTACACCTTC.

The V gene is TRBV29-1, the J gene TRBJ1-1; D is undetermined. The CDR3 loop spans 15 amino acids. The germline V gene has CDR1 SQVTM and CDR2 ANQGSEA. Trimming shortened V by 4 bases and J by 1 base, and 16 bases separated the two germline ends. The chain's CDR3 is CSVGTLGYRNTEAFF. For the CDR3, the DNA is TGCAGCGTTGGAACCTTAGGGTATAGGAACACTGAAGCTTTCTTT.

In its sample, this clonotype was seen many times. The gene calls are TRBV20-1 and TRBJ1-5, with unresolved D. Per germline, CDR1 DFQATT and CDR2 SNEGSKA (reference sequence). V was shortened by 1 base and J by 6 bases, with 13 bases between the two germline ends. The CDR3 length is 14 residues. DNA for the CDR3: TGCAGTGCTAGAGGAGCTGGGCTAGGTCAGCCCCAGCATTTT. Translated, it gives CSARGAGLGQPQHF.

There are a few counts of this clonotype. J is TRBJ2-1 and V is TRBV11-2, with D possibly matching TRBD1 (6 bases). CDR3 length: 15 residues. Between the trimmed V and J ends, which lost 6 bases and 0 bases, there was a span of 12 bases. Germline values: CDR1 SGHAT, CDR2 FQNNGV. DNA for the CDR3: TGTGCCAGCAGTTTGACGGACAGCTCCTACAATGAGCAGTTCTTC. This encodes CASSLTDSSYNEQFF.

This clonotype was seen many times. The J gene is TRBJ2-1, the V gene TRBV20-1; 10 bases align to TRBD2. The CDR3 runs to 15 residues. The V gene end was trimmed by 0 bases and the J gene end by 6 bases; junction bases not matched to a gene: 5. The germline CDR1 and CDR2 sequences are DFQATT and SNEGSKA (reference sequence). The CDR3 spells CSARDARTSGNEQFF. CDR3 coding DNA: TGCAGTGCTAGAGATGCGCGGACTAGCGGCAATGAGCAGTTCTTC.

Only a few counts were recorded for this clonotype. The chain couples TRBV25-1 to TRBJ1-1; 8 bases match TRBD1. V shed 3 bases and J 8 bases; nucleotides not matched to a gene: 8. CDR1 is MGHDK and CDR2 is SYGVNS in the germline V gene. The CDR3 spans 14 residues. CDR3 sequence reads: CASSDSRWDREAFF. CDR3 DNA sequence: TGTGCCAGCAGTGATTCACGTTGGGACAGGGAAGCTTTCTTT.

This clonotype was counted between two and nine times. V and J are TRBV4-1 and TRBJ2-3; D uncertain. The germline V gene encodes CDR1 MGHRA and CDR2 YSYEKL. The CDR3 covers 15 residues. Trimming shortened V by 4 bases and J by 3 bases, and 14 bases separated the two germline ends. The CDR3 protein is CASSPTVLGTDTQYF. The CDR3 nucleotides read TGCGCCAGCAGCCCCACTGTGCTTGGAACAGATACGCAGTATTTT.

This chain connects TRBV15 to TRBJ2-1; D remains unclear. CDR3 length: 16 residues. Germline loops: CDR1 LNHNV, CDR2 YYDKDF (reference sequence). Between the trimmed V and J ends, which lost 1 base and 2 bases, there was a span of 12 bases. The CDR3: CATSRGDTQTYNEQFF. CDR3 nucleotides: TGTGCCACCAGCAGAGGGGATACGCAAACCTACAATGAGCAGTTCTTC.

This clonotype was detected ten times or more. The V gene is TRBV6-5, the J gene TRBJ2-1, with D perhaps TRBD2 (5 bases). The germline gives CDR1 MNHEY, CDR2 SVGAGI. There are 14 residues in the CDR3. Trimming pared 0 bases from V and 7 bases from J, leaving 10 bases between. DNA of the CDR3: TGTGCCAGCAGTTACTCCTGGACTTCGAATGAGCAGTTCTTC. Protein: CASSYSWTSNEQFF.

This clonotype was detected a few times. The chain links TRBV5-5 to TRBJ2-5, with 7 bases fitting TRBD2. Germline CDR1 is SGHKS and CDR2 is YYEKEE (reference sequence). J was trimmed by 1 base and V by 4 bases; bases with no gene match: 4. The CDR3 extends over 14 amino acids. CDR3 coding DNA: TGTGCCAGCAGCCCGCGGGAGCCCCAAGAGACCCAGTACTTC. Protein: CASSPREPQETQYF.

J is TRBJ2-2 and V is TRBV4-2, with 8 bases that match TRBD1. After removal of 2 bases from V and 8 bases from J, the junction contained 7 bases not matched to a gene. Germline CDR1 LGHNA, CDR2 YNFKEQ. The CDR3 has 15 amino acids. CDR3: CASSQPSDRGGELFF. CDR3 DNA: TGTGCCAGCAGCCAACCTTCCGACAGGGGTGGGGAGCTGTTTTTT.

There are a few counts of this clonotype. The chain has TRBV7-9 and TRBJ2-7, with 10 positions matching TRBD1. The CDR3 is 15 residues long. After removal of 2 bases from V and 6 bases from J, the junction contained 7 bases not matched to a gene. The germline gives CDR1 SEHNR, CDR2 FQNEAQ (reference sequence). The CDR3: CASSLTRQGAGEQYF. CDR3 nucleotide sequence: TGTGCCAGCAGCTTAACGAGACAGGGGGCAGGCGAGCAGTACTTC.